This T cell receptor (beta chain) was captured in a study of T cell repertoires in ileal Crohn's disease. Deletions cut 0 bases from V and 13 bases from J, with 19 bases between. The CDR3 extends over 14 amino acids. The germline V gene has CDR1 SGHDT and CDR2 YYEEEE. About 490 nanograms of biopsy DNA per sample underwent TCRB immunosequencing. The method was immunoSEQ multiplex PCR; TCRdb's version includes in-frame clones alone and lacks a portion of them. This table has some 9,100 clones, more than 75% appearing once. Time point meaning: neoterminal ileum biopsy at postoperative endoscopy, about 6 months after surgery.

Sequenced: ileal tissue. This TCR came from an adult with Crohn's disease. The gene calls are TRBV5-6 and TRBJ2-5; TRBD1 might be the D (6 bases). CDR3 sequence reads: CASSLERDGTKGYF. The CDR3 bases are TGTGCCAGCAGCTTGGAGCGAGACGGGACAAAAGGGTACTTC.